One sample yielded the 18 T cell receptor beta chains listed below, sequenced in a study of identical twins (dated by TCRdb to 2015 to 2016). The protocol used for the library was 5' RACE. The run used an Illumina HiSeq 2000. The raw public reads went through TCRdb reprocessing: fastp at Q25, MiXCR clone calling, in-frame beta chains kept. Each record represents a unique CDR3 protein, reported with the most common genes and DNA among its rows. For this sample there are around 680,000 distinct CDR3 sequences; over 8.5% appear just once. Of the sample, roughly 0.97% falls within the top ten clones. These data were also reused for a study on yellow fever vaccine responses in identical twins.

Sequenced: PBMCs. The receptors originated from a woman between 18 and 29 years old in good health.

The chain links TRBV10-3 to TRBJ2-1, with TRBD2 matching 12 bases. The CDR3 totals 14 residues. Germline V gene lookup returns CDR1 ENHRY and CDR2 SYGVKD. J gave up 9 bases and V 4 bases, and 4 bases lay outside the gene matches. CDR3 amino acids: CAISGLAGAFEQFF. CDR3 DNA sequence: TGTGCCATCAGTGGACTAGCGGGAGCCTTTGAGCAGTTCTTC.

The sample holds a few counts of this clonotype. The chain has TRBV9 and TRBJ2-7, with TRBD2 matching 10 bases. The junction had 7 bases not matched to a gene; V was cut back by 3 bases and J by 4 bases. Germline lookup yields CDR1 SGDLS and CDR2 YYNGEE. The CDR3 contains 15 residues. The CDR3 DNA is TGTGCCAGCAGCGACCAGTCTAGCGGGAGATACGAGCAGTACTTC. This codes for CASSDQSSGRYEQYF. Variable domain in full (rest from reference TRBV9 and TRBJ2-7): DSGVTQTPKHLITATGQRVTLRCSPRSGDLSVYWYQQSLDQGLQFLIQYYNGEERAKGNILERFSAQQFPDLHSELNLSSLELGDSALYFCASSDQSSGRYEQYFGPGTRLTVT.

In its sample, this clonotype was seen many times. This chain joins TRBV12-3 or TRBV12-4 and TRBJ2-7, with 8 nucleotides matching TRBD2. The length of the CDR3 is 15 residues. With 6 bases clipped from V and 4 bases from J, the junction kept 11 bases outside the gene matches. The CDR3 is CASRGPGTSRYEQYF. The CDR3 DNA sequence: TGTGCCAGCAGGGGTCCCGGGACTAGTAGGTACGAGCAGTACTTC.

The V gene is TRBV7-8, the J gene TRBJ2-1; 8 nucleotides line up with TRBD2. Germline CDR1 SGHVS, CDR2 FQNEAQ. This CDR3 comprises 13 residues. The V segment lost 8 bases and the J segment 8 bases; nucleotides outside the gene matches: 8. CDR3 amino acids: CASGKRGKDEQFF. The CDR3, as DNA: TGTGCCAGCGGGAAGCGGGGGAAGGATGAGCAGTTCTTC.

The chain is built from TRBV20-1 and TRBJ2-1; D is ambiguous. The CDR3 loop spans 14 amino acids. V was trimmed by 5 bases and J by 11 bases, leaving 22 bases between them. The V gene's germline CDR1 is DFQATT and CDR2 SNEGSKA (reference sequence). The DNA of the CDR3 is TGCAGTGCTTTGGCTGATTATTTCTTCACTAAGCAGTTCTTC. This sequence encodes CSALADYFFTKQFF.

The chain is built from TRBV19 and TRBJ2-1; perhaps TRBD2 as D (6 bases). This CDR3 is 16 amino acids long. The V gene lost 3 bases and the J gene lost 0 bases, with 12 bases spanning the gap. Looked up from germline, CDR1 is LNHDA and CDR2 is SQIVND (reference sequence). CDR3: CASSIASARSYNEQFF. In nucleotides, the CDR3 is TGTGCCAGTAGTATCGCTAGCGCCCGCTCCTACAATGAGCAGTTCTTC. The entire variable domain, with the rest obtained from reference TRBV19 and TRBJ2-1, is as follows: DGGITQSPKYLFRKEGQNVTLSCEQNLNHDAMYWYRQDPGQGLRLIYYSQIVNDFQKGDIAEGYSVSREKKESFPLTVTSAQKNPTAFYLCASSIASARSYNEQFFGPGTRLTVL.

The chain is built from TRBV27 and TRBJ2-1; TRBD2 might be the D (5 bases). CDR3 length equals 16 residues. V was trimmed by 6 bases and J by 7 bases, leaving 22 bases between them. Germline values: CDR1 MNHEY, CDR2 SMNVEV (reference sequence). CDR3 DNA: TGTGCCAGCAGCCTCCAAGGCGACCACGAGCGGAATGAGCAGTTCTTC. Translating it yields CASSLQGDHERNEQFF.

The chain carries TRBV18 and TRBJ1-1; no firm D call. V shed 3 bases and J shed 3 bases, with 17 bases lying between them. Per the germline V gene, CDR1 is KGHSH and CDR2 is LQKENI. The CDR3 is made up of 16 amino acids. DNA for the CDR3: TGTGCCAGCTCACCGATGGGCCCGGGTACCTACACTGAAGCTTTCTTT. This codes for CASSPMGPGTYTEAFF.

The chain employs TRBV28 and TRBJ1-5; no clear D gene. V lost 4 bases and J lost 0, with 16 bases in between. CDR3 length equals 17 residues. Germline CDR1 reads MDHEN; CDR2 reads SYDVKM. The CDR3 region is CASSSQQPTYSNQPQHF. The CDR3, as DNA: TGTGCCAGCAGTTCCCAACAACCAACTTATAGCAATCAGCCCCAGCATTTT.

This clonotype has just a few counts. V is TRBV15 and J is TRBJ2-7, with D hard to call. This CDR3 region has 13 residues. Per germline, CDR1 LNHNV and CDR2 YYDKDF (reference sequence). Trimming removed 4 bases at V and 2 bases at J, with 9 bases between. The CDR3 here is CATSKSLTYEQYF. The DNA for the CDR3 is TGTGCCACCAGCAAGAGTTTAACCTACGAGCAGTACTTC.

This clonotype was found many times. V and J are TRBV5-1 and TRBJ2-3; 8 nucleotides agree with TRBD1. The CDR3 consists of 16 residues. Trimming took 4 bases from V and 0 from J; bases not matched to a gene: 7. In germline, CDR1 is SGHRS, CDR2 YFSETQ. The DNA of the CDR3 is TGCGCCAGCAGCAGGGACAGGACCTCTAGCACAGATACGCAGTATTTT. Protein product: CASSRDRTSSTDTQYF.

The chain links TRBV10-3 to TRBJ2-2; possibly TRBD2 for D (6 bases). Germline CDR1 ENHRY, CDR2 SYGVKD. The CDR3 consists of 17 residues. The V and J ends lost 1 base and 3 bases respectively, with 15 bases between them. DNA of the CDR3: TGTGCCATCAGTGAGTTAATGCCGGGACTCGACACCGGGGAGCTGTTTTTT. Encoded protein: CAISELMPGLDTGELFF.

The rearrangement links TRBV20-1 to TRBJ2-5; the D is unclear. CDR1 is DFQATT and CDR2 is SNEGSKA in the germline V gene (reference sequence). V was pared by 3 bases and J by 4 bases, with 6 bases between. This CDR3 has 11 residues. The CDR3 bases are TGCAGTGCTAGGATGCTAGAGACCCAGTACTTC. Its translation is CSARMLETQYF.

The rearrangement uses TRBV20-1 and TRBJ2-7; the match to TRBD2 covers 11 bases. Trimming took 6 bases from V and 6 from J; bases not matched to a gene: 10. This CDR3 is built from 14 residues. CDR1 is DFQATT and CDR2 is SNEGSKA in the germline V gene (reference sequence). The DNA for the CDR3 is TGCAGTGCGGTAGCGGGAGGGGGTATTATCGAGCAGTACTTC. Its translation: CSAVAGGGIIEQYF.

This chain connects TRBV20-1 to TRBJ2-1; TRBD1 matches at 8 bases. CDR1 and CDR2 (germline): DFQATT, SNEGSKA (reference sequence). The V segment lost 6 bases and the J segment 10 bases; nucleotides outside the gene matches: 11. CDR3 size: 13 residues. The CDR3 is CSADRDRSGEQFF. CDR3 nucleotides: TGCAGTGCCGACCGGGACAGGTCCGGGGAGCAGTTCTTC.

This clonotype was counted at least ten times. This chain uses TRBV20-1 with TRBJ2-7; D gene uncertain. Germline V lookup: CDR1 DFQATT, CDR2 SNEGSKA (reference sequence). V was trimmed by 1 base and J by 5 bases, leaving 15 bases between them. This CDR3 comprises 14 residues. CDR3 loop: CSARGSIEHNEQYF. The CDR3 bases are TGCAGTGCTAGAGGTTCTATCGAGCACAACGAGCAGTACTTC.

A few counts support this clonotype. The gene calls are TRBV19 and TRBJ2-1; 7 bases are shared with TRBD1. V trimming: 4 bases; J trimming: 4 bases; junction bases outside the gene matches: 7. Germline V lookup: CDR1 LNHDA, CDR2 SQIVND (reference sequence). The CDR3 sequence is 15 residues long. CDR3 nucleotide sequence: TGTGCCAGTAGTAGGAGCCGGGACAGATACAATGAGCAGTTCTTC. Translating it yields CASSRSRDRYNEQFF.

This chain joins TRBV5-6 and TRBJ2-1, with D tentatively TRBD2 (6 bases). Germline assignment: CDR1 SGHDT and CDR2 YYEEEE. This CDR3 has 16 amino acids. V was shortened by 9 bases and J by 0 bases, with 19 bases between the two germline ends. This chain's CDR3 is CATWDWGQGSYNEQFF. CDR3 bases: TGTGCCACCTGGGACTGGGGCCAGGGCTCCTACAATGAGCAGTTCTTC.